This entry concerns a single T cell receptor (beta chain). This entry belongs to a study of PD-L1 blockade in urothelial cancer. This CDR3 region has 14 residues. Trimming removed 3 bases from V and 8 bases from J; junction bases left unmatched: 9. CDR1 is SGHNT, CDR2 YYREEE, per germline (reference sequence). As to time point: peripheral blood 6 weeks after treatment start. The assay was immunoSEQ multiplex PCR, and TCRdb's table has in-frame clones only and misses some. The sample has 40,000 or so clones; around 88% are singletons. The rearrangement joins TRBV5-4 to TRBJ1-2, with 8 bases identical to TRBD1. Sequenced here: PBMCs, sampled around atezolizumab (anti-PD-L1) treatment. The clonotype comes from a man aged 55 to 70 with urothelial cancer. CDR3 bases: TGTGCCAGCAGCTCAAAGCAGGGGGCACGGGGCTACACCTTC. This gives the protein CASSSKQGARGYTF. Complete variable domain (other parts from reference TRBV5-4 and TRBJ1-2): ETGVTQSPTHLIKTRGQQVTLRCSSQSGHNTVSWYQQALGQGPQFIFQYYREEENGRGNFPPRFSGLQFPNYSSELNVNALELDDSALYLCASSSKQGARGYTFGSGTRLTVV.